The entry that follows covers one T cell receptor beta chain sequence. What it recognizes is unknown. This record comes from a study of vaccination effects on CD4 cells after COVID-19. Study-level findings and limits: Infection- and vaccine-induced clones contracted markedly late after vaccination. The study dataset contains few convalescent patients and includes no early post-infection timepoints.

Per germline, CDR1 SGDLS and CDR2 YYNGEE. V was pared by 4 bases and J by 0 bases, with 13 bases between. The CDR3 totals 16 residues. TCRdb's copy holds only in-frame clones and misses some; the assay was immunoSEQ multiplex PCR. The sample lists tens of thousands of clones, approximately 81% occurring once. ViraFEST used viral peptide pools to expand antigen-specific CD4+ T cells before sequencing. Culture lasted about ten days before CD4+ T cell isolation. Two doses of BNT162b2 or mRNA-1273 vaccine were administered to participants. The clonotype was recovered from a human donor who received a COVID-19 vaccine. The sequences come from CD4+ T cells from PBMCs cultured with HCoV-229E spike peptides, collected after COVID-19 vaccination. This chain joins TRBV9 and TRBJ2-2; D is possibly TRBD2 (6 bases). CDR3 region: CASSFQWRANTGELFF. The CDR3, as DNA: TGTGCCAGCAGCTTCCAATGGAGGGCGAACACCGGGGAGCTGTTTTTT.